This TCR beta chain is from a study of T-cell memory formation after mild COVID-19 (dated by TCRdb to the early 2020s). Notes on the research overall: TCR sequence clusters from the two donors were largely donor specific. In a couple of donors, T-cell clones that expanded and contracted after mild COVID-19 were followed by sequencing TCRalpha and TCRbeta repertoires longitudinally. The cohort comprised two young, previously healthy adult volunteers, one female and one male.

Summary of the overall study and its limitations: Some responding clones were found in pre-infection memory, which suggests that pre-existing cross-reactive memory T cells took part in the SARS-CoV-2 response. SARS-CoV-2 specificity of the second-wave clones peaking on day 37 was not confirmed. Balanced CD4/CD8 phenotypes were observed for clones contracting from day 15 to 85, whereas a bias towards CD4+ was observed for a second wave of clones expanding from day 15 to 37. Contracting CD4+ clones were found mainly in CM and EM memory subsets, while CD8+ clones were enriched in EMRA. The study covered only a couple of mild cases, and larger cohorts including severe cases with pre-infection samples were considered necessary.

A few counts support this clonotype. Its recognized antigen is unknown. No base quality information exists; no much larger clone differs at one position. Ficoll-Paque density gradient centrifugation was the method used to isolate PBMCs. The sequencer listed for this sample is Illumina NovaSeq 6000. TCRalpha and TCRbeta cDNA libraries were constructed by 5'RACE with constant-segment primers, with sample barcodes and unique molecular identifiers being introduced. Trizol reagent was used to extract RNA from every sample. Amplification of the libraries took two PCR steps, and the second step added a second sample barcode plus Illumina TruSeq adapters. The libraries were sequenced on an Illumina NovaSeq using 2 x 150 bp paired-end reads. The authors' analysis ran thus. The reads were demultiplexed and collapsed into UMI-guided consensus sequences using migec v1.2.7. Using mixcr v2.1.11, UMI consensuses were aligned to TRA and TRB V and J templates and then assembled into clonotypes. A clonotype was counted as expanded or contracted only if both edgeR and NoisET called the change significant, with noise models trained on biological replicates. For edgeR calls, the cutoffs were a false discovery rate-adjusted p below 0.01 and a log2 fold-change threshold of 1. As an exploratory analysis of dynamics, max-normalized trajectories of the 1000 most abundant clonotypes were examined by PCA with hierarchical clustering. Separately sequenced CD4+ and CD8+ repertoires were used to assign the CD4 or CD8 phenotype of responding clones. TCRdb reprocessing: public reads trimmed at Q25 with fastp, clones called with MiXCR, in-frame beta chains kept. Each entry is one CDR3 protein sequence, shown with its most common DNA and genes. None of the V and J calls come from the authors' own analysis; TCRdb made them. This sample lists around 320,000 distinct CDR3 sequences; 25% to 30% were detected once. Around an eighth of the sample comes from the top ten.

V lost 10 bases and J lost 4 bases; the stretch between them is 16 bases long. Spanning cysteine to phenylalanine, the CDR3 consists of 13 amino acids. Of all the DNA, just the CDR3 is kept, 39 bases in frame from base 1. The sample was PBMCs or a T cell subset sorted from them (not recorded which). The receptor was isolated from an adult woman who had mild COVID-19 (a few samples of this study predate the infection). The sample titles of this study are shuffled in the database, so cell type and time point are left out; the donor was told from shared clones. The sequence is built from TRBV12-3 or TRBV12-4 and TRBJ2-5, with the D gene call left open. The DNA sequence is TGTGCCATCCGAGCAGGATCGGCAGAGACCCAGTACTTC. Its coded protein is CAIRAGSAETQYF.